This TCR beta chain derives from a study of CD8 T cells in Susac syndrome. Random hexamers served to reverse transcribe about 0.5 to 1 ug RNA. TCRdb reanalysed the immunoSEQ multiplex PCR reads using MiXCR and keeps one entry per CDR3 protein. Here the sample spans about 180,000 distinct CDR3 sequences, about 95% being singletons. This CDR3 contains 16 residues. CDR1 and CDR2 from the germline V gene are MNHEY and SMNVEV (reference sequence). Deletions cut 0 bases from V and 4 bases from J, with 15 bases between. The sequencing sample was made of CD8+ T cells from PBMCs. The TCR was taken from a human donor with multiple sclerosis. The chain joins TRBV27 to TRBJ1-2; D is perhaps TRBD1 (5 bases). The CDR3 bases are TGTGCCAGCAGTTTATCTTCAGGGACTCTAGTCTATGGCTACACCTTC. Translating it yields CASSLSSGTLVYGYTF.